These 26 T cell receptor beta chains were all obtained from the same sample, sequenced in a study of shared clonotypes between healthy human individuals. Profiled with immunoSEQ multiplex PCR; TCRdb holds only in-frame clones, not every one. This sample has hundreds of thousands of clones, with roughly 79% found just once. The specimen was PBMCs. The receptors here all came from a woman aged 40 to 49 in good health. Some clones in this sample may be carry-over from other donors' samples.

To note about this clone: A much larger clonotype is one base distant, so this may be a read error. This chain uses TRBV29-1 with TRBJ1-2; D unresolved. There are 11 residues in the CDR3. V lost 7 bases and J lost 2, with 8 bases in between. Germline V gene data show CDR1 as SQVTM and CDR2 as ANQGSEA. CDR3 nucleotides: TGCAGCGGGTACTCAAACTATGGCTACACCTTC. Amino acids: CSGYSNYGYTF.

The rearrangement joins TRBV7-2 to TRBJ2-7; D unresolved. The germline V gene encodes CDR1 SGHTA and CDR2 FQGNSA. Trimming cost V 3 bases and J 4 bases, with 10 bases left between them. The CDR3 loop spans 13 amino acids. As DNA, the CDR3 is TGTGCCAGCAGCTTGAGGATCACGTACGAGCAGTACTTC. Translated, it gives CASSLRITYEQYF.

The CDR3 region is CASSPVGDLEKLFF. CDR3 DNA sequence: TGTGCCAGCAGCCCCGTTGGGGACTTGGAAAAACTGTTTTTT. This sequence joins TRBV28 and TRBJ1-4; maybe TRBD1 (5 bases). The CDR3 totals 14 residues. Trimming left V 6 bases short and J 8 bases short, with 16 bases between. Germline assignment: CDR1 MDHEN and CDR2 SYDVKM.

CDR3 in amino acids: CASSYGGQVEGTQYF. CDR3 DNA sequence: TGCGCCAGCAGCTATGGAGGACAGGTAGAGGGGACCCAGTACTTC. The chain uses TRBV5-1 and TRBJ2-5; 7 bases line up with TRBD1. Per the germline V gene, CDR1 is SGHRS and CDR2 is YFSETQ. With 3 bases clipped from V and 7 bases from J, the junction kept 12 bases outside the gene matches. CDR3 length equals 15 residues.

This chain connects TRBV4-2 to TRBJ2-2; D is undetermined. This CDR3 comprises 12 residues. Trimming removed 3 bases from V and 8 bases from J, with 7 bases in between. Looked up from germline, CDR1 is LGHNA and CDR2 is YNFKEQ. The CDR3 DNA is TGTGCCAGCAGCCATCCGTCGGGGGAGCTGTTTTTT. Translating gives CASSHPSGELFF.

This chain uses TRBV29-1 with TRBJ2-1; 8 bases line up with TRBD2. Germline V gene sequence: CDR1 SQVTM, CDR2 ANQGSEA. The CDR3 is 10 amino acids. The CDR3 protein is CSYERERKFF. CDR3 DNA sequence: TGCAGTTACGAGCGGGAGAGGAAGTTCTTC.

This clone showed up just a few times. The chain couples TRBV27 to TRBJ2-3; TRBD1 agrees at 10 bases. The CDR3 contains 17 residues. CDR1 is MNHEY and CDR2 is SMNVEV in the germline V gene (reference sequence). Trimming at V came to 4 bases and at J to 2 bases, leaving 9 bases not matched to a gene. The CDR3 sequence is CASSSMGTGAFTDTQYF. CDR3 DNA sequence: TGTGCCAGCAGTTCTATGGGGACAGGGGCGTTCACAGATACGCAGTATTTT.

The chain carries TRBV18 and TRBJ2-2, with D perhaps matching TRBD2 (6 bases). Germline V gene sequence: CDR1 KGHSH, CDR2 LQKENI. The CDR3 runs to 13 residues. With 1 base removed from V and 7 bases from J, the gap between germline ends came to 7 bases. The CDR3 is CASSPREVGELFF. CDR3 sequence (DNA): TGTGCCAGCTCACCACGGGAGGTCGGGGAGCTGTTTTTT.

With respect to this clone: A read error may produce the germline difference seen at one junction end. This chain joins TRBV28 and TRBJ2-7; 10 bases are a match to TRBD2. The CDR3 is 12 amino acids. CDR1 and CDR2 (germline): MDHEN, SYDVKM. CDR3 in amino acids: CASSPSSSGRDF. For the CDR3, the DNA is TGTGCCAGCAGTCCCTCCTCTAGCGGGAGAGACTTC. Variable domain in full (rest from reference TRBV28 and TRBJ2-7): DVKVTQSSRYLVKRTGEKVFLECVQDMDHENMFWYRQDPGLGLRLIYFSYDVKMKEKGDIPEGYSVSREKKERFSLILESASTNQTSMYLCASSPSSSGRDFGPGTRLTVT.

The chain carries TRBV28 and TRBJ2-7, with TRBD2 as a possible D gene (5 bases). Trimming removed 4 bases from V and 5 bases from J, with 9 bases in between. This CDR3 contains 12 residues. The V gene's germline CDR1 is MDHEN and CDR2 SYDVKM. This CDR3 reads CASSSSTNEQYF. The CDR3 DNA sequence: TGTGCCAGCAGTTCCTCGACTAACGAGCAGTACTTC.

This clone was detected only a few times. This chain uses TRBV2 with TRBJ2-2; the D gene is possibly TRBD1 (5 bases). This CDR3 spans 12 amino acids. V lost 10 bases to trimming and J lost 7 bases, with 13 bases between them. The germline V gene encodes CDR1 SNHLY and CDR2 FYNNEI. The CDR3 protein is CATGQIVGELFF. In DNA, the CDR3 is TGTGCCACAGGACAAATTGTCGGGGAGCTGTTTTTT.

The chain carries TRBV5-8 and TRBJ1-2; maybe TRBD1 (5 bases). The CDR3 is made up of 14 amino acids. In germline, CDR1 is SGHTS, CDR2 YDEGEE. The V and J ends lost 4 bases and 4 bases respectively, with 14 bases between them. For the CDR3, the DNA is TGTGCCAGCAGCCCGGAGGGGTTCACCTATGGCTACACCTTC. It encodes CASSPEGFTYGYTF.

The gene calls are TRBV11-1 and TRBJ2-2, with D possibly TRBD2 on 6 matching bases. V was pared by 1 base and J by 3 bases, with 15 bases between. The CDR3 runs to 17 residues. Looked up from germline, CDR1 is SGHAT and CDR2 is FQDESV (reference sequence). CDR3 DNA sequence: TGTGCCAGCAGCTTAGATCAACTAGCCACCGACACCGGGGAGCTGTTTTTT. Its protein is CASSLDQLATDTGELFF.

J is TRBJ1-2 and V is TRBV6-1, with D possibly matching TRBD1 (6 bases). This CDR3 has 14 amino acids. Trimming took 7 bases from V and 1 from J, leaving 13 bases between them. Germline lookup yields CDR1 MNHNS and CDR2 SASEGT. CDR3 sequence (DNA): TGTGCCAGCACGCTTCGACAGGTTAACTATGGCTACACCTTC. Translation: CASTLRQVNYGYTF.

The rearrangement uses TRBV5-1 and TRBJ1-4; 7 positions agree with TRBD1. Trimming took 4 bases from V and 6 from J; bases not matched to a gene: 3. Germline CDR1 is SGHRS and CDR2 is YFSETQ. The CDR3 sequence is 13 residues long. The CDR3 loop is CASSKGQDEKLFF. CDR3 in DNA: TGCGCCAGCAGCAAAGGACAGGATGAAAAACTGTTTTTT.

In its sample, this clone was seen once. This chain joins TRBV7-2 and TRBJ2-3; 7 nucleotides match TRBD1. V lost 7 bases and J lost 10; bases outside the gene matches: 5. Per the germline V gene, CDR1 is SGHTA and CDR2 is FQGNSA. The CDR3 spans 11 residues. The CDR3 nucleotides read TGTGCCAGCAATAGGGGGCCCGCGCAGTATTTT. Its protein product is CASNRGPAQYF.

As for this clone: One base separates it from a far larger clone, so it is likely a read error. Additional DNA sequences in this sample encode the identical CDR3. The chain combines TRBV10-2 with TRBJ2-1; D gene uncertain. With 1 base removed from V and 7 bases from J, the gap between germline ends came to 14 bases. Germline V gives CDR1 WSHSY, CDR2 SAAADI. The CDR3 is made up of 15 amino acids. In DNA form, the CDR3 reads TGCGCCAGCAGTGAGTATGGCTTGCCCCTAAATGAGCAGTTCTTC. This codes for CASSEYGLPLNEQFF.

V gene TRBV4-2 combines with J gene TRBJ1-2, with 9 positions matching TRBD1. Germline V gene data show CDR1 as LGHNA and CDR2 as YNFKEQ. Germline trimming cut 4 bases from V and 6 bases from J; bases unmatched to any gene: 9. The CDR3 has 15 residues. CDR3 in amino acids: CASSRAGQGENGYTF. CDR3 DNA sequence: TGTGCCAGCAGCCGGGCGGGACAGGGAGAGAATGGCTACACCTTC.

In its sample, this clone was seen once. The chain has TRBV6-5 and TRBJ2-7, with unresolved D. Trimming left V 0 bases short and J 5 bases short, with 8 bases between. CDR3 length equals 13 residues. Germline CDR1 and CDR2: MNHEY and SVGAGI. CDR3 nucleotides: TGTGCCAGCAGTTACTCGTCGGTAAACGAGCAGTACTTC. Translating gives CASSYSSVNEQYF.

This clone has only a few counts. V gene TRBV6-6 combines with J gene TRBJ2-7; TRBD2 matches at 9 bases. The CDR3 spans 15 residues. The ends lost 8 bases at V and 4 bases at J; junction bases unmatched: 12. Germline lookup yields CDR1 MNHNY and CDR2 SVGAGI (reference sequence). The DNA of the CDR3 is TGTGCCAGCGGCGAGGGTAGCGGGAGTATGTACGAGCAGTACTTC. Amino acids: CASGEGSGSMYEQYF.

This rearrangement joins TRBV7-2 to TRBJ2-2, with 7 bases lining up with TRBD1. This CDR3 comprises 13 residues. V lost 5 bases to trimming and J lost 5 bases; unmatched junction nucleotides: 2. Per germline, CDR1 SGHTA and CDR2 FQGNSA. CDR3 sequence: CASSRQGTGELFF. CDR3 sequence (DNA): TGTGCCAGCAGCCGACAGGGAACCGGGGAGCTGTTTTTT.

The gene calls are TRBV11-2 and TRBJ2-5; no clear D. The CDR3 loop spans 16 amino acids. V dropped 1 base and J dropped 0 bases, with 12 bases sitting between them. Germline V CDR1 and CDR2: SGHAT, FQNNGV. The CDR3: CASSLVLGTNQETQYF. The CDR3 bases are TGTGCCAGCAGCTTAGTCCTTGGAACAAACCAAGAGACCCAGTACTTC.

The chain employs TRBV2 and TRBJ1-4; 10 nucleotides agree with TRBD1. Germline loops: CDR1 SNHLY, CDR2 FYNNEI. Losses at the gene ends were 6 bases for V and 6 bases for J; bases not matched to a gene: 13. This CDR3 spans 17 amino acids. CDR3 sequence reads: CASSRGQGVGQYEKLFF. The CDR3 nucleotides read TGTGCCAGCAGCCGAGGACAGGGGGTTGGTCAGTATGAAAAACTGTTTTTT. The variable domain in full, with the rest retrieved from reference TRBV2 and TRBJ1-4, is EPEVTQTPSHQVTQMGQEVILRCVPISNHLYFYWYRQILGQKVEFLVSFYNNEISEKSEIFDDQFSVERPDGSNFTLKIRSTKLEDSAMYFCASSRGQGVGQYEKLFFGSGTQLSVL.

Of note for this clone: This specimen includes other DNA sequences encoding the same CDR3. V and J are TRBV5-1 and TRBJ2-2; 11 nucleotides match TRBD2. With 4 bases clipped from V and 4 bases from J, the junction kept 0 bases outside the gene matches. Germline assignment: CDR1 SGHRS and CDR2 YFSETQ. The CDR3 spans 14 residues. As DNA, the CDR3 is TGCGCCAGCAGCCTAGCGGGAGGCACCGGGGAGCTGTTTTTT. Translated, it gives CASSLAGGTGELFF.

The chain links TRBV18 to TRBJ1-3; D is ambiguous. Per germline, CDR1 KGHSH and CDR2 LQKENI. Trimming shortened V by 3 bases and J by 0 bases, and 9 bases separated the two germline ends. The CDR3 spans 15 residues. The CDR3 loop is CASSPAGTSGNTIYF. The CDR3, as DNA: TGTGCCAGCTCACCGGCGGGAACCTCTGGAAACACCATATATTTT.

Concerning this clone itself: It is likely a read error: a sequence one base away is far more abundant. The CDR3 here is CASSPNSNQPQHF. CDR3 nucleotides: TGTGCCAGCAGTCCAAATAGCAATCAGCCCCAGCATTTT. The V gene is TRBV6-4, the J gene TRBJ1-5; D is undetermined. The ends were cut back, 5 bases at V and 0 bases at J, with 5 bases in the middle. Germline V lookup: CDR1 MRHNA, CDR2 SNTAGT. There are 13 residues in the CDR3.